The following is a T cell receptor beta chain sequence with its context. At one end, the junction sequence differs from germline, possibly due to a read error. This entry is derived from a study of blood T cell repertoires in COVID-19. As for the study in general: Both acute and convalescent COVID-19 samples were obtained from the United States, Italy and Spain.

Libraries were prepared by immunoSEQ multiplex PCR; TCRdb keeps only in-frame clonotypes and omits some of them. The sample carries about 25,000 clones, roughly nine tenths recorded once. The CDR3 runs 15 residues. Germline lookup yields CDR1 LGHNA and CDR2 YNFKEQ. Specimen: peripheral blood. The sequence was collected from a man between 65 and 79 years old with acute or convalescent COVID-19. The V call is TRBV4-2, the J call TRBJ1-5; D is possibly TRBD1 (5 bases). Written as DNA, the CDR3 is TGTGCCAGCAGCCCCCCGGGAGGGGATTATCAGGCCCAGCATTTT. Protein product: CASSPPGGDYQAQHF.